This T cell receptor beta chain was documented in a study of vaccination effects on CD4 cells after COVID-19. Study outcomes and limitations: In vaccinees who were healthy, merely 1 out of 255 vaccine-induced clones cross-reacted with common cold coronaviruses.

In regard to this clone: The antigen is not known.

Pools of viral peptides were used by the ViraFEST assay to expand antigen-specific CD4+ T cells ahead of sequencing. The culture ran for 10 days, and then CD4+ T cells were isolated. Two doses of either BNT162b2 or mRNA-1273 were given to each participant. Measured with immunoSEQ multiplex PCR; TCRdb has only the in-frame clones, and not every one. The table includes 20,000 to 25,000 clones, roughly three quarters detected once. J was trimmed by 6 bases and V by 8 bases; bases with no gene match: 8. CDR1 SNHLY and CDR2 FYNNEI come from the germline V gene. The CDR3 runs to 14 residues. This sample comprised CD4+ T cells from PBMCs cultured with SARS-CoV-2 spike peptides, obtained after COVID-19 vaccination. The origin of this receptor is a human donor who received a COVID-19 vaccine. The chain couples TRBV2 to TRBJ1-5; 9 nucleotides agree with TRBD1. The CDR3: CASLIDRGSQPQHF. The CDR3 DNA reads as TGTGCCAGCCTAATAGACAGGGGGTCTCAGCCCCAGCATTTT.